Listed here is a single TCR beta chain. This sample is drawn from a study of blood T cells in healthy people across ages. A second PCR of roughly 7 to 11 cycles used a sample-barcoded 5' primer and a J-beta primer mix. TCRdb ran MiXCR on the 5' RACE reads and lists one entry per CDR3 protein. The sample includes roughly 700,000 distinct CDR3 sequences, around a quarter of them seen just once. Germline CDR1 DFQATT, CDR2 SNEGSKA (reference sequence). The CDR3 loop spans 14 amino acids. Extractions gave at least 5.5 micrograms of total RNA per sample. These sequences were also reported in another study, on T cells of mothers and their children. Per that study: The yield was over 8.5 million TCR beta CDR3 reads from each mother and approximately 3.1 million from each child. Inherited differences only slightly affect thymic shaping of TCR recombination output.

This receptor was identified in a boy between 10 and 17 years old in good health. This rearrangement joins TRBV20-1 to TRBJ2-5, with 7 bases identical to TRBD1. The assigned J gene may be wrong: the sequence end matches TRBJ2-7 better. Sequencing input: blood. CDR3 in amino acids: CSATDRARTYEQYF. In DNA, the CDR3 is TGCAGTGCCACCGACAGGGCGCGCACCTACGAGCAGTACTTC.